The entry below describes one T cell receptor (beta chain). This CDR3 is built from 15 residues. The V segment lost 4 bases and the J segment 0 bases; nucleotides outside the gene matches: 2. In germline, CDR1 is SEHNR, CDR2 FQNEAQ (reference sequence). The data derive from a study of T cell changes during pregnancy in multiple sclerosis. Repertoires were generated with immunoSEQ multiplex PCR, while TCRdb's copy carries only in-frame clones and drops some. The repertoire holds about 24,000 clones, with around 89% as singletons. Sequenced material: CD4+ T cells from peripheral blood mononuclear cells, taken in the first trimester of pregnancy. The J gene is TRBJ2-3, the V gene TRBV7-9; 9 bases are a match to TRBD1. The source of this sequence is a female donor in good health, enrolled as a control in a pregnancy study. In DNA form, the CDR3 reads TGTGCCAGCAGCTCCGACAGGGGGAGCACAGATACGCAGTATTTT. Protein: CASSSDRGSTDTQYF.